This T cell receptor beta chain emerged from a study of monozygotic twins with inflammatory bowel disease. The CDR3 extends over 14 amino acids. Germline CDR1 reads SEHNR; CDR2 reads FQNEAQ (reference sequence). Per individual sample, eight separate reactions were used to make cDNA. Each UMI harboured a 6-nucleotide sample barcode and was appended via template switching. TCRdb reprocessed the 5' RACE reads, keeping one entry per CDR3 protein, no DNA. The data show about 330,000 distinct CDR3 sequences, and the top ten clones hold roughly 2%. The specimen sequenced was blood. This receptor was identified in a human donor with ulcerative colitis or Crohn's disease, or a healthy co-twin of an affected twin (not recorded which). The rearrangement joins TRBV7-9 to TRBJ2-7. The CDR3 reads CASSFAGEKREQYF.